Presented here are 16 T cell receptor beta chains from one specimen sequenced in a study of T cell responses to AZD1222 COVID-19 vaccine. Sequencing was performed with immunoSEQ multiplex PCR; in TCRdb, only in-frame clones are kept and a portion is missing. The sample yields about 140,000 clones, roughly 89% seen once. Sequencing was performed on peripheral blood, taken on day 0 of AZD1222 vaccination. Every receptor here comes from an adult in good health.

On this clone: At one end, the junction sequence differs from germline, possibly due to a read error. The chain has TRBV7-2 and TRBJ2-7; 7 nucleotides match TRBD2. CDR3 size: 14 residues. The germline V gene encodes CDR1 SGHTA and CDR2 FQGNSA. The CDR3 coding sequence is TGTGCCAGCAGTGCTAGCGGTTATCCTACGGGGTTAAACTTC. Protein: CASSASGYPTGLNF.

This clone was counted between two and nine times. The rearrangement links TRBV5-1 to TRBJ2-7; 8 bases agree with TRBD2. This CDR3 region has 17 residues. Germline V gene sequence: CDR1 SGHRS, CDR2 YFSETQ. J was trimmed by 0 bases and V by 0 bases; bases with no gene match: 8. CDR3 sequence (DNA): TGCGCCAGCAGCTTGGGCGGGGGACTAGAAAGCTCCTACGAGCAGTACTTC. The encoded protein is CASSLGGGLESSYEQYF.

This chain links TRBV6-5 with TRBJ1-2; D gene uncertain. Trimming shortened V by 2 bases and J by 13 bases, and 11 bases separated the two germline ends. The CDR3 totals 11 residues. CDR1 and CDR2 from the germline V gene are MNHEY and SVGAGI. The chain's CDR3 is CASSYAGRFTF. Here the CDR3 DNA reads TGTGCCAGCAGTTACGCCGGGAGGTTCACCTTC.

This clone was picked up a small number of times. The chain uses TRBV5-4 and TRBJ1-1; no firm D call. The CDR3 runs 15 residues. The V gene lost 0 bases and the J gene lost 1 base, with 10 bases spanning the gap. Per the germline V gene, CDR1 is SGHNT and CDR2 is YYREEE (reference sequence). CDR3 loop: CASSLDAGKNTEAFF. The DNA for the CDR3 is TGTGCCAGCAGCTTGGATGCGGGTAAGAACACTGAAGCTTTCTTT.

This clone was counted only a few times. V usage is TRBV6-4 and J usage is TRBJ2-3, with 8 bases fitting TRBD1. The germline CDR1 and CDR2 sequences are MRHNA and SNTAGT. V was pared by 6 bases and J by 2 bases, with 7 bases of the junction left unmatched. CDR3 length: 15 residues. This chain's CDR3 is CASSDGDRTTDTQYF. The CDR3 DNA sequence: TGTGCCAGCAGCGACGGGGACAGGACCACAGATACGCAGTATTTT.

The V and J genes are TRBV15 and TRBJ1-2; D gene ambiguous. Trimming removed 10 bases at V and 7 bases at J, with 13 bases between. Germline assignment: CDR1 LNHNV and CDR2 YYDKDF (reference sequence). The CDR3 sequence is 11 residues long. CDR3 coding DNA: TGTGCCATCCAAGTGGCCGGTGGCTACACCTTC. It encodes CAIQVAGGYTF.

This chain links TRBV5-1 with TRBJ1-5, with a weak D call TRBD1 (6 bases). This CDR3 is built from 14 residues. CDR1 SGHRS and CDR2 YFSETQ come from the germline V gene. Trimming took off 4 bases at V and 6 bases at J, with 14 bases between the two ends. The CDR3 bases are TGCGCCAGCAGCCCCGGGGAGGGGGGTCAGCCCCAGCATTTT. Translated, it gives CASSPGEGGQPQHF.

The rearrangement uses TRBV5-4 and TRBJ1-2, with D possibly TRBD1 on 5 matching bases. With 4 bases removed from V and 3 bases from J, the gap between germline ends came to 13 bases. The CDR3 runs to 14 residues. Per germline, CDR1 SGHNT and CDR2 YYREEE (reference sequence). The CDR3 DNA reads as TGTGCCAGCAGCCCCTTCGGGGGTTACTATGGCTACACCTTC. Its protein product is CASSPFGGYYGYTF.

V and J are TRBV29-1 and TRBJ2-2; the D gene could be TRBD1 or TRBD2 (5 bases each). Per the germline V gene, CDR1 is SQVTM and CDR2 is ANQGSEA. The length of the CDR3 is 15 residues. The ends were cut back, 6 bases at V and 2 bases at J, with 16 bases in the middle. The CDR3 here is CSVDEKGTNTGELFF. The CDR3 DNA follows: TGCAGCGTGGACGAAAAGGGGACCAACACCGGGGAGCTGTTTTTT.

This clone was observed a single time. The chain combines TRBV6-5 with TRBJ2-1; a weak D match, TRBD1 (6 bases). V was pared by 6 bases and J by 0 bases, with 12 bases between. The CDR3 runs to 15 residues. Per the germline V gene, CDR1 is MNHEY and CDR2 is SVGAGI. The CDR3 nucleotides are TGTGCCAGCAGGCCAACAGGGAGCTCCTACAATGAGCAGTTCTTC. Its translation is CASRPTGSSYNEQFF.

The chain uses TRBV7-9 and TRBJ2-5; unclear D gene. From germline, CDR1 is SEHNR and CDR2 FQNEAQ (reference sequence). Trimming pared 6 bases from V and 0 bases from J, leaving 8 bases between. This CDR3 contains 13 residues. The CDR3 here is CASRPGYQETQYF. Written as DNA, the CDR3 is TGTGCCAGCAGGCCCGGGTACCAAGAGACCCAGTACTTC.

V and J are TRBV9 and TRBJ1-1; unclear D gene. Germline lookup yields CDR1 SGDLS and CDR2 YYNGEE. The V and J ends lost 3 bases and 3 bases respectively, with 9 bases between them. CDR3 size: 13 residues. The CDR3 protein is CASSAAAHTEAFF. DNA for the CDR3: TGTGCCAGCAGCGCCGCCGCCCACACTGAAGCTTTCTTT.

The rearrangement uses TRBV7-9 and TRBJ1-2; 7 bases fit TRBD1. The ends lost 5 bases at V and 0 bases at J; junction bases unmatched: 9. Looked up from germline, CDR1 is SEHNR and CDR2 is FQNEAQ (reference sequence). The CDR3 loop spans 16 amino acids. The CDR3 reads CASSDRDQRANYGYTF. The CDR3 coding sequence is TGTGCCAGCAGCGACAGGGATCAGAGAGCTAACTATGGCTACACCTTC.

The sample holds a few counts of this clone. The gene calls are TRBV7-2 and TRBJ1-3; D is possibly TRBD1 (5 bases). With 2 bases removed from V and 3 bases from J, the gap between germline ends came to 14 bases. CDR3 length: 16 amino acids. The germline V gene has CDR1 SGHTA and CDR2 FQGNSA. CDR3 residues: CASSLIPGRGGNTIYF. CDR3 DNA: TGTGCCAGCAGCTTAATCCCGGGGCGAGGTGGAAACACCATATATTTT.

J is TRBJ1-2 and V is TRBV7-6; the D gene is possibly TRBD1 (6 bases). CDR1 is SGHVS, CDR2 FNYEAQ, per germline. CDR3 length equals 15 residues. Trimming left V 0 bases short and J 8 bases short, with 16 bases between. DNA for the CDR3: TGTGCCAGCAGCTTAGCGGCCAGGCGAGGGGGGGGCTACACCTTC. Translating it yields CASSLAARRGGGYTF. The entire variable domain, with the rest obtained from reference TRBV7-6 and TRBJ1-2, is as follows: GAGVSQSPRYKVTKRGQDVALRCDPISGHVSLYWYRQALGQGPEFLTYFNYEAQQDKSGLPNDRFSAERPEGSISTLTIQRTEQRDSAMYRCASSLAARRGGGYTFGSGTRLTVV.

The chain joins TRBV7-3 to TRBJ1-1; 7 nucleotides match TRBD1. CDR1 is SGHTA, CDR2 FQGTGA, per germline. After removal of 4 bases from V and 6 bases from J, the junction contained 5 bases not matched to a gene. The CDR3 consists of 13 residues. DNA of the CDR3: TGTGCCAGCAGCTATAGACAGGGCGCTGAAGCTTTCTTT. The encoded protein is CASSYRQGAEAFF.